The 24 T cell receptor beta chains in this list originate from one sample, sequenced in a study of T cell clusters in autoimmune cytopenias. Multiplex touch-down PCR amplified TRB using TRB-A and TRB-B pools in one tube. TCRdb re-called the multiplex PCR reads and shows each CDR3 protein once, DNA omitted. Recorded for this sample: some 3,000 distinct CDR3 sequences. TRB was amplified from about 250 ng of peripheral blood genomic DNA per sample. A further study also used this sample, focusing on T cell repertoires in aging, cancer and after chemotherapy.

The sequenced sample was peripheral blood. These receptors were obtained from a human donor in good health.

This clonotype counts as medium-sized by frequency. The chain is built from TRBV19 and TRBJ1-4; TCRdb outputs TRBD1, but without DNA this stays unchecked. The CDR3 spans 16 residues. Germline V gene sequence: CDR1 LNHDA, CDR2 SQIVND (reference sequence). The CDR3 sequence: CASSTGQVATNEKLFF.

Frequency places this clonotype as large. The chain joins TRBV29-1 to TRBJ2-7; TCRdb's D call, TRBD1, is unchecked because there is no DNA. CDR3 length equals 13 residues. Germline V gives CDR1 SQVTM, CDR2 ANQGSEA. CDR3 amino acids: CSVVSPGSYEQYF.

In terms of frequency, this clonotype is medium-sized. The J gene is TRBJ2-3, the V gene TRBV30. The germline gives CDR1 GTSNPN, CDR2 SVGIG (reference sequence). There are 15 residues in the CDR3. CDR3 amino acids: CAWSVRGGVTDTQYF.

The chain employs TRBV11-1 and TRBJ1-6. There are 12 residues in the CDR3. CDR1 and CDR2 from the germline V gene are SGHAT and FQDESV (reference sequence). The CDR3 loop is CASSLANSPLHF.

This clonotype is medium-sized by frequency. The chain links TRBV20-1 to TRBJ2-7. The CDR3 has 12 residues. Germline loops: CDR1 DFQATT, CDR2 SNEGSKA (reference sequence). CDR3 sequence reads: CSAETRSYEQYF.

The chain has TRBV7-3 and TRBJ2-1; TCRdb designates TRBD1, a call that cannot be tested without DNA. Germline CDR1 is SGHTA and CDR2 is FQGTGA. This CDR3 spans 16 amino acids. The CDR3 is CASSLTGTQTYNEQFF.

This clonotype shows up as medium-sized by frequency. The chain joins TRBV6-2 or TRBV6-3 to TRBJ1-5; as DNA is missing, the TRBD1 call by TCRdb cannot be tested. The germline V gene has CDR1 MNHEY and CDR2 SVGEGT. CDR3 size: 14 residues. The CDR3 sequence: CASSYRGPYQPQHF.

This clonotype is labeled large based on frequency. V is TRBV29-1 and J is TRBJ2-5; TCRdb's D gene call, TRBD1, goes unchecked for lack of DNA. Looked up from germline, CDR1 is SQVTM and CDR2 is ANQGSEA. This CDR3 comprises 15 residues. CDR3 in amino acids: CSVGAGTGRKETQYF. Looking up the rest from reference TRBV29-1 and TRBJ2-5 gives the full variable domain: SAVISQKPSRDICQRGTSLTIQCQVDSQVTMMFWYRQQPGQSLTLIATANQGSEATYESGFVIDKFPISRPNLTFSTLTVSNMSPEDSSIYLCSVGAGTGRKETQYFGPGTRLLVL.

Considering frequency, this clonotype is medium-sized. The gene calls are TRBV5-1 and TRBJ1-4; TCRdb indicates TRBD1, and absent DNA this call remains unverified. This CDR3 contains 13 residues. From germline, CDR1 is SGHRS and CDR2 YFSETQ. CDR3 amino acids: CASSQGQGEKLFF.

By frequency, this clonotype registers medium-sized. The chain carries TRBV5-5 and TRBJ2-5; TCRdb names TRBD2, which stays unverified in the absence of DNA. CDR3 length: 14 residues. Germline assignment: CDR1 SGHKS and CDR2 YYEKEE (reference sequence). The CDR3 here is CASSRRVSQETQYF. The full variable domain, completed using reference TRBV5-5 and TRBJ2-5, is DAGVTQSPTHLIKTRGQQVTLRCSPISGHKSVSWYQQVLGQGPQFIFQYYEKEERGRGNFPDRFSARQFPNYSSELNVNALLLGDSALYLCASSRRVSQETQYFGPGTRLLVL.

This clonotype is medium-sized by frequency. V and J are TRBV27 and TRBJ1-3. Germline V lookup: CDR1 MNHEY, CDR2 SMNVEV (reference sequence). There are 13 residues in the CDR3. Here the CDR3 reads CASRDSSGNTIYF.

By frequency, this clonotype registers medium-sized (0.01 to 0.1%). The chain uses TRBV7-6 and TRBJ2-3. CDR1 and CDR2 (germline): SGHVS, FNYEAQ. The CDR3 covers 15 residues. CDR3 sequence reads: CASSLVGQFMDTQYF.

This clonotype is classed as medium-sized by frequency. The genes are TRBV5-6 and TRBJ2-5; the TCRdb D gene call, TRBD1, has no DNA to confirm it. CDR1 is SGHDT, CDR2 YYEEEE, per germline. The CDR3 covers 16 residues. The CDR3 spells CASTPPPTGGGETQYF.

V and J are TRBV28 and TRBJ2-2; TCRdb's D call, TRBD1, is unchecked because there is no DNA. In germline, CDR1 is MDHEN, CDR2 SYDVKM. The CDR3 is 14 residues long. CDR3 residues: CASSLSRTTGELFF.

Considering frequency, this clonotype is medium-sized. The chain combines TRBV12-3 or TRBV12-4 with TRBJ1-4; the TCRdb call, TRBD1, lacks DNA for checking. This CDR3 region has 16 residues. The CDR3 region is CASTSLTGLGLEKLFF.

This clonotype shows up as medium-sized by frequency. This sequence joins TRBV5-4 and TRBJ1-2; the TCRdb call, TRBD1, lacks DNA for checking. This CDR3 has 15 residues. Germline CDR1 and CDR2: SGHNT and YYREEE (reference sequence). The CDR3: CASSLAAGGAGGYTF.

This clonotype counts as medium-sized by frequency. V and J are TRBV19 and TRBJ2-2; TCRdb indicates TRBD2, and absent DNA this call remains unverified. There are 13 residues in the CDR3. The germline CDR1 and CDR2 sequences are LNHDA and SQIVND (reference sequence). CDR3 sequence reads: CASSGGWSGELFF.

This clonotype counts as medium-sized by frequency. The J gene is TRBJ2-5, the V gene TRBV5-4; TCRdb gives TRBD2 as the D gene, but with no DNA this cannot be confirmed. This CDR3 is built from 14 residues. The germline CDR1 and CDR2 sequences are SGHNT and YYREEE (reference sequence). The CDR3 loop is CASSLYRREETQYF.

This clonotype shows up as medium-sized by frequency. The V call is TRBV27, the J call TRBJ1-3. The CDR3 has 13 amino acids. Germline loops: CDR1 MNHEY, CDR2 SMNVEV (reference sequence). The CDR3 sequence: CASSFASGNTIYF.

J is TRBJ2-2 and V is TRBV10-1; there is no DNA to check the TCRdb D call of TRBD1. CDR1 and CDR2 from the germline V gene are WNHNN and SYGVQD (reference sequence). The CDR3 sequence is 14 residues long. The CDR3 reads CASRGQGGTGELFF.

This rearrangement joins TRBV20-1 to TRBJ1-1; with no DNA, the TCRdb D assignment of TRBD1 cannot be verified. Germline V lookup: CDR1 DFQATT, CDR2 SNEGSKA (reference sequence). This CDR3 has 16 amino acids. This CDR3 reads CSARGGSGTASTEAFF.

By frequency, this clonotype registers medium-sized. This chain connects TRBV10-3 to TRBJ1-2. Germline V lookup: CDR1 ENHRY, CDR2 SYGVKD. The CDR3 has 13 amino acids. CDR3 in amino acids: CAISVSQNYGYTF.

This clonotype is deemed medium-sized by its frequency. The CDR3 spells CASSLSREGKTQYF. The rearrangement uses TRBV27 and TRBJ2-5; TCRdb names TRBD1, which stays unverified in the absence of DNA. CDR1 and CDR2 from the germline V gene are MNHEY and SMNVEV (reference sequence). This CDR3 region has 14 residues.

This sequence joins TRBV20-1 and TRBJ2-3; without DNA, the TCRdb call of TRBD1 cannot be checked. This CDR3 has 13 amino acids. Per germline, CDR1 DFQATT and CDR2 SNEGSKA (reference sequence). CDR3 sequence reads: CSASRGRADTQYF.